What follows are 12 T cell receptor beta chains derived from one specimen sequenced in a study of shared clonotypes between healthy human individuals. Some clones are missing from TCRdb's copy, which holds only in-frame ones; the method was immunoSEQ multiplex PCR. The table lists approximately 1.5 million clones, under 99% of them singletons. Sequencing input: naive CD4+ T cells sorted from blood. Subset specified: CD45RA+ positively selected. Receptor source: a man aged 25-45 years in good health.

This clone came up once. The genes are TRBV2 and TRBJ2-1; D possibly corresponds to TRBD2 (5 bases). Trimming stripped 6 bases from V and 9 bases from J, with 15 bases between. CDR1 SNHLY and CDR2 FYNNEI come from the germline V gene. This CDR3 has 13 amino acids. This CDR3 reads CASRDTSASEQFF. CDR3 nucleotides: TGTGCCAGCAGAGACACTAGTGCTAGTGAGCAGTTCTTC.

The CDR3 protein is CASRRQGLNYGYTF. The CDR3 DNA sequence: TGTGCCAGCAGGCGACAGGGTTTAAACTATGGCTACACCTTC. The chain recombines TRBV6-5 with TRBJ1-2; 7 bases line up with TRBD1. This CDR3 is 14 amino acids long. Germline CDR1 is MNHEY and CDR2 is SVGAGI. After removal of 6 bases from V and 2 bases from J, the junction contained 6 bases not matched to a gene.

The chain carries TRBV10-2 and TRBJ2-2; 7 bases are a match to TRBD1. Germline CDR1 and CDR2: WSHSY and SAAADI. The CDR3 contains 14 residues. V lost 5 bases, J lost 5 bases, and 5 bases stayed unmatched. CDR3 region: CASSTTGRTGELFF. In DNA, the CDR3 is TGCGCCAGCAGTACGACAGGGCGGACCGGGGAGCTGTTTTTT.

J is TRBJ1-3 and V is TRBV2; unclear D gene. The V gene lost 6 bases and the J gene lost 0 bases, with 15 bases spanning the gap. Germline V CDR1 and CDR2: SNHLY, FYNNEI. This CDR3 is built from 16 residues. The CDR3 nucleotides read TGTGCCAGCAGCAAGGGAAGCCTGTTCTCTGGAAACACCATATATTTT. Amino acid sequence: CASSKGSLFSGNTIYF.

The rearrangement links TRBV5-4 to TRBJ2-7, with TRBD2 matching 12 bases. The CDR3 covers 13 residues. Trimming took 5 bases from V and 5 from J; bases not matched to a gene: 2. The germline CDR1 and CDR2 sequences are SGHNT and YYREEE (reference sequence). This CDR3 is CASSRTSGNEQYF. CDR3 DNA: TGTGCCAGCAGTCGGACTAGCGGGAACGAGCAGTACTTC.

The rearrangement uses TRBV18 and TRBJ2-1; a weak D match, TRBD1 (5 bases). Germline lookup yields CDR1 KGHSH and CDR2 LQKENI. With 6 bases removed from V and 8 bases from J, the gap between germline ends came to 14 bases. The CDR3 extends over 13 amino acids. CDR3 region: CASSIQERDEQFF. The CDR3 DNA is TGTGCCAGCTCCATACAGGAAAGGGATGAGCAGTTCTTC.

This chain connects TRBV5-5 to TRBJ2-7, with a possible D match to TRBD2 (5 bases). Germline CDR1 is SGHKS and CDR2 is YYEKEE (reference sequence). V was pared by 7 bases and J by 3 bases, with 20 bases between. This CDR3 comprises 15 residues. CDR3 sequence (DNA): TGTGCCAGCTCCTGGTCTATGGGAGTCAGCTACGAGCAGTACTTC. This codes for CASSWSMGVSYEQYF.

J is TRBJ2-5 and V is TRBV7-2; D might be TRBD2 (5 bases). The germline V gene encodes CDR1 SGHTA and CDR2 FQGNSA. The V and J ends lost 5 bases and 2 bases respectively, with 9 bases between them. The CDR3 runs 13 residues. CDR3 DNA: TGTGCCAGCAGCCGGAGGCTACAAGAGACCCAGTACTTC. It is translated as CASSRRLQETQYF.

The genes are TRBV4-1 and TRBJ1-1; possibly TRBD1 for D (5 bases). Between the trimmed V and J ends, which lost 5 bases and 4 bases, there was a span of 11 bases. This CDR3 is built from 13 residues. Germline V gene data show CDR1 as MGHRA and CDR2 as YSYEKL. DNA of the CDR3: TGCGCCAGCAGCATATCAGGGAGCACTGAAGCTTTCTTT. It yields the protein CASSISGSTEAFF.

This chain connects TRBV27 to TRBJ2-5; 7 bases fit TRBD1. In germline, CDR1 is MNHEY, CDR2 SMNVEV (reference sequence). The V gene end was trimmed by 5 bases and the J gene end by 3 bases; junction bases not matched to a gene: 9. The CDR3 covers 15 residues. The CDR3 DNA is TGTGCCAGCAGTCCTCGACAGGGTAGAGAAGAGACCCAGTACTTC. Protein: CASSPRQGREETQYF.

The V gene is TRBV19, the J gene TRBJ1-5; 7 nucleotides agree with TRBD1. The CDR3 sequence is 14 residues long. Per germline, CDR1 LNHDA and CDR2 SQIVND (reference sequence). V lost 6 bases, J lost 8 bases, and 10 bases stayed unmatched. CDR3 region: CASSTTGAREPQHF. The CDR3 bases are TGTGCCAGTAGCACCACAGGGGCGAGGGAGCCCCAGCATTTT. The full variable domain, its missing parts supplied by reference TRBV19 and TRBJ1-5, is DGGITQSPKYLFRKEGQNVTLSCEQNLNHDAMYWYRQDPGQGLRLIYYSQIVNDFQKGDIAEGYSVSREKKESFPLTVTSAQKNPTAFYLCASSTTGAREPQHFGDGTRLSIL.

This chain joins TRBV29-1 and TRBJ2-1, with D perhaps matching TRBD2 (6 bases). CDR1 is SQVTM, CDR2 ANQGSEA, per germline. The V gene lost 7 bases and the J gene lost 5 bases, with 15 bases spanning the gap. The CDR3 sequence is 13 residues long. The CDR3 region has the DNA TGCAGCGGGGGCGGGGTCCTTAACAATGAGCAGTTCTTC. This codes for CSGGGVLNNEQFF.